Listed below are T cell receptor beta chains from one sample, sequenced in a study of blood T cells in healthy people across ages. TCRdb itself ran the 5' RACE reads through MiXCR, one entry per CDR3 protein. The sample lists some 640,000 distinct CDR3 sequences, approximately 49% seen once, with around a third in the top ten. The sample was blood. The receptors stem from a woman aged 60-75 years in good health. The CDR3 runs from the conserved cysteine through the conserved F or W. The D gene is left open where the match is weak. Clone size is not always given. Where it is, it says once, few, many or a class for expanded clones.

CDR3aa	CDR3nt	v_gene	j_gene	d_gene	abundance
CASSQPPGLVGNEQFF	TGTGCCAGCAGCCAGCCTCCGGGACTAGTAGGCAATGAGCAGTTCTTC	TRBV4-2	TRBJ2-1	TRBD2	NA
CASSDREEDGYTF	TGTGCCAGCAGCGATCGGGAAGAGGATGGCTACACCTTC	TRBV9	TRBJ1-2	NA	NA
CASSLGLATTRHYEQYF	TGTGCCAGCAGCTTAGGACTAGCGACCACAAGGCACTACGAGCAGTACTTC	TRBV5-5	TRBJ2-7	TRBD2	NA
CASSARHLNTEAFF	TGTGCCAGCAGCGCCCGACATCTGAACACTGAAGCTTTCTTT	TRBV7-2	TRBJ1-1	NA	NA
CASSWNLAKNIQYF	TGTGCCAGCAGCTGGAACCTAGCCAAAAACATTCAGTACTTC	TRBV7-2	TRBJ2-4	NA	NA
CASSVPAGANVLTF	TGTGCCAGCAGCGTGCCCGCAGGGGCCAACGTCCTGACTTTC	TRBV9	TRBJ2-6	NA	once
CSAGGLETQYF	TGCAGCGCTGGGGGTCTAGAGACCCAGTACTTC	TRBV29-1	TRBJ2-5	NA	NA
CASSQGLAGWDEQYF	TGTGCCAGCAGCCAAGGACTAGCGGGATGGGACGAGCAGTACTTC	TRBV7-3	TRBJ2-7	TRBD2	NA
CSARVGKGNEQYF	TGCAGTGCTAGAGTCGGGAAAGGCAACGAGCAGTACTTC	TRBV20-1	TRBJ2-7	NA	few
CSVAWTSYEQYF	TGCAGCGTTGCGTGGACATCGTACGAGCAGTACTTC	TRBV29-1	TRBJ2-7	NA	NA
CASSYSKSPETQYF	TGTGCCAGCAGTTACTCGAAGAGCCCAGAGACCCAGTACTTC	TRBV6-2/TRBV6-3	TRBJ2-5	NA	NA
CASSLPSGGWDEQFF	TGTGCCAGCAGTTTACCTAGCGGGGGCTGGGATGAGCAGTTCTTC	TRBV12-3/TRBV12-4	TRBJ2-1	TRBD2	NA
CASGPRGGAPDTQYF	TGTGCCAGCGGCCCCAGGGGAGGGGCCCCAGATACGCAGTATTTT	TRBV12-3/TRBV12-4	TRBJ2-3	NA	NA
CAISEMASGSGGDTQYF	TGTGCCATCAGTGAGATGGCTAGCGGGAGTGGTGGAGATACGCAGTATTTT	TRBV10-3	TRBJ2-3	TRBD2	NA
CASSRDSRSYEQYF	TGTGCCAGCAGTCGGGACTCACGCTCCTACGAGCAGTACTTC	TRBV6-2/TRBV6-3	TRBJ2-7	NA	few